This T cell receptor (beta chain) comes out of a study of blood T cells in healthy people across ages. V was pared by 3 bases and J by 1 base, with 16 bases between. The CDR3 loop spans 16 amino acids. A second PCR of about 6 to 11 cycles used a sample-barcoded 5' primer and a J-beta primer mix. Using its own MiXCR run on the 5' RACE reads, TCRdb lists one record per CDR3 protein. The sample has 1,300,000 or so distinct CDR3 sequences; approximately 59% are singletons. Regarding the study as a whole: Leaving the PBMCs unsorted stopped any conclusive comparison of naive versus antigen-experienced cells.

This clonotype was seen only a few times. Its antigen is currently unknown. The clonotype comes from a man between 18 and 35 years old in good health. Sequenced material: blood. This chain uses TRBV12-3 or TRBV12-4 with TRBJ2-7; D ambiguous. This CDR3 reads CASSFGWGSSSYEQYF. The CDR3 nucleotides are TGTGCCAGCAGTTTTGGCTGGGGAAGTAGTTCCTACGAGCAGTACTTC.